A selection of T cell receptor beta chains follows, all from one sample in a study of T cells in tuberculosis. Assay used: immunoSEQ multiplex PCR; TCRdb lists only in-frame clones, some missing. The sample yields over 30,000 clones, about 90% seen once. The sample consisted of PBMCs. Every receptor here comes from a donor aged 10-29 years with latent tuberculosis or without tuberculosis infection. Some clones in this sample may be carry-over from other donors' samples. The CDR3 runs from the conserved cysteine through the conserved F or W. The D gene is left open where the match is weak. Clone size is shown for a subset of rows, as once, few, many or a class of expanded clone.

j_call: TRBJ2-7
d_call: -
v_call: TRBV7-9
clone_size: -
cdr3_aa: CASQLEGYEQYF
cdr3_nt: TGTGCCAGCCAACTCGAGGGCTACGAGCAGTACTTC

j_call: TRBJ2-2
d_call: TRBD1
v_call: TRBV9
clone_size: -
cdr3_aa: CASSGRTGGTTGELFF
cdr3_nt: TGTGCCAGCAGCGGTCGGACAGGGGGAACGACCGGGGAGCTGTTTTTT

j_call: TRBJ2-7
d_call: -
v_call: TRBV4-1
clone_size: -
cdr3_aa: CASSPTATGNYEQYF
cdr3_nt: TGCGCCAGCAGCCCAACGGCGACAGGTAACTACGAGCAGTACTTC

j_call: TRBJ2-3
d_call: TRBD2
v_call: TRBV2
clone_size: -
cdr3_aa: CASRFHSSGGGTDTQYF
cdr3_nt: TGTGCCAGCAGATTTCATTCTAGCGGGGGGGGCACAGATACGCAGTATTTT

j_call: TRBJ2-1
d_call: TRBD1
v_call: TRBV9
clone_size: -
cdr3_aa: CASSGTTGRSVNEQFF
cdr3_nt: TGTGCCAGCAGCGGGACGACAGGGCGTAGCGTTAATGAGCAGTTCTTC

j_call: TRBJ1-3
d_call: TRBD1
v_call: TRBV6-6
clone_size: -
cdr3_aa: CASSPWTGTGNTIYF
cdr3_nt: TGTGCCAGCAGTCCGTGGACAGGGACCGGAAACACCATATATTTT

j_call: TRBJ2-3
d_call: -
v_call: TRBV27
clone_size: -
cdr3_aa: CASSSGDTQYF
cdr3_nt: TGTGCCAGCAGTTCGGGAGATACGCAGTATTTT

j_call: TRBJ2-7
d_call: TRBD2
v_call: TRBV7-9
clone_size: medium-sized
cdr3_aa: CATNGLAGVSSYEQYF
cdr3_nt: TGTGCCACCAATGGACTAGCGGGGGTTAGCTCCTACGAGCAGTACTTC

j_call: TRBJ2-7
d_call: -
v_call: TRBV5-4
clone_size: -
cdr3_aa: CASSISDSSYEQYF
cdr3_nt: TGTGCCAGCAGCATTTCGGACAGCTCCTACGAGCAGTACTTC

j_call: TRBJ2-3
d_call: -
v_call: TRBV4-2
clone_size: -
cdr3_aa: CASSLLGSSDTQYF
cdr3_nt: TGTGCCAGCAGCCTACTAGGGAGCTCAGATACGCAGTATTTT

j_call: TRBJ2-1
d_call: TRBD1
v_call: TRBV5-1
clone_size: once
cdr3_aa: CASSHRTGDGFGDEQFF
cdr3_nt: TGCGCCAGCAGCCATAGGACAGGGGACGGGTTCGGCGATGAGCAGTTCTTC

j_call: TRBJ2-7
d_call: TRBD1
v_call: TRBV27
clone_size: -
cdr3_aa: CASSTGGNEQYF
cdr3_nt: TGTGCCAGCAGTACAGGGGGAAACGAGCAGTACTTC

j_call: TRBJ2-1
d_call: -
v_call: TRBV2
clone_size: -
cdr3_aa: CASRKAAYSYNEQFF
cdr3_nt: TGTGCCAGCAGGAAAGCGGCGTACTCCTACAATGAGCAGTTCTTC

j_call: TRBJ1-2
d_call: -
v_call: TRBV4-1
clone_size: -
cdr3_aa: CASSQDFPAPGGYTF
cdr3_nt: TGCGCCAGCAGCCAAGATTTCCCGGCACCGGGTGGCTACACCTTC

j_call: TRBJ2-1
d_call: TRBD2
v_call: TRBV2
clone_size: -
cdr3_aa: CASSAIPSGRALDEQFF
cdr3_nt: TGTGCCAGCAGCGCTATTCCTAGCGGGAGGGCCCTCGATGAGCAGTTCTTC

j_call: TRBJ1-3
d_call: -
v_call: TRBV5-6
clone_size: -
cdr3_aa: CASSFTGTEGNTIYF
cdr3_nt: TGTGCCAGCAGCTTCACCGGGACTGAGGGAAACACCATATATTTT

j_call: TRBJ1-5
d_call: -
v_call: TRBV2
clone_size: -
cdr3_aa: CASSERQGYQPQHF
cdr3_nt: TGTGCCAGCAGTGAAAGGCAGGGTTATCAGCCCCAGCATTTT

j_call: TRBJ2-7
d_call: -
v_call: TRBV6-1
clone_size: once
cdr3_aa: CASSEARSAGYF
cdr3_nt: TGTGCCAGCAGTGAAGCCAGGTCGGCGGGGTACTTC

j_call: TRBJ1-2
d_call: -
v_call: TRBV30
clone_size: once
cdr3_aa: CASHPGKAYYGYTF
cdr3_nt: TGTGCCTCCCACCCAGGGAAAGCGTACTATGGCTACACCTTC

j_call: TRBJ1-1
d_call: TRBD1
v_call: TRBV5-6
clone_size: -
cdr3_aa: CASSFGQVTEAFF
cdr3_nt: TGTGCCAGCAGCTTCGGACAGGTCACTGAAGCTTTCTTT

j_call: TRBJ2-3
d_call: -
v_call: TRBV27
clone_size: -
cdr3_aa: CASSLYAGGVPLDTQYF
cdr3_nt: TGTGCCAGCAGTTTATACGCGGGTGGAGTCCCATTAGATACGCAGTATTTT

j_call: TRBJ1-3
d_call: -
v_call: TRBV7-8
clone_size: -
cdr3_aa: CASKHRGTGNTIYF
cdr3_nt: TGTGCCAGCAAACATAGGGGCACTGGAAACACCATATATTTT

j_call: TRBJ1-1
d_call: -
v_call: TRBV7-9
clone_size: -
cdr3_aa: CASSLGGKNTEAFF
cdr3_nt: TGTGCCAGCAGCTTAGGCGGGAAGAACACTGAAGCTTTCTTT

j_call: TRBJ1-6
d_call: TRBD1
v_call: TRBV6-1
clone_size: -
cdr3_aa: CASDREVNSPLHF
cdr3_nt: TGTGCCAGCGACAGGGAAGTTAATTCACCCCTCCACTTT

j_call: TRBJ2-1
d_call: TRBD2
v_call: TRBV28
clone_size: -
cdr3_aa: CASSFSSGKIEQFF
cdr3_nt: TGTGCCAGCAGTTTCAGTAGCGGGAAAATTGAGCAGTTCTTC

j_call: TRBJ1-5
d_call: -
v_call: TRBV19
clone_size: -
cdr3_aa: CASSEVGLGIGNQPQHF
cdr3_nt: TGTGCCAGTAGTGAGGTGGGGCTAGGGATTGGCAATCAGCCCCAGCATTTT

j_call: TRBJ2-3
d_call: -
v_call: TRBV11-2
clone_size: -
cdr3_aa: CASRGGGRSTDTQYF
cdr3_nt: TGTGCCAGCAGAGGGGGGGGCCGCAGCACAGATACGCAGTATTTT

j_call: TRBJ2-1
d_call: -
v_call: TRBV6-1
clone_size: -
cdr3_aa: CASSDKSYGNEQFF
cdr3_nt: TGTGCCAGCAGTGATAAGTCTTACGGCAATGAGCAGTTCTTC

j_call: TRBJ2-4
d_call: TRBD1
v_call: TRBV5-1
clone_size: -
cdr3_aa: CASSKDRADIQYF
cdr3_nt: TGCGCCAGCAGCAAGGACAGGGCAGACATTCAGTACTTC

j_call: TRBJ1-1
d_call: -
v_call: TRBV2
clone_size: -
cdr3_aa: CASSTGRTEAFF
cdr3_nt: TGTGCCAGCAGTACAGGGCGGACTGAAGCTTTCTTT

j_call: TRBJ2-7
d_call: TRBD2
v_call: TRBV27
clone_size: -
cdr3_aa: CASNSGGREYF
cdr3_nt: TGTGCCAGCAACTCAGGCGGGAGAGAGTACTTC

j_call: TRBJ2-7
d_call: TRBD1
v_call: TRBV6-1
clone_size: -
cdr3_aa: CASSEWDRGAHEQYF
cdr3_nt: TGTGCCAGCAGTGAGTGGGACAGGGGAGCCCACGAGCAGTACTTC

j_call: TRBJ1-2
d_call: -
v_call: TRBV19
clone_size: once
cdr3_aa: CASSLLRSGYTF
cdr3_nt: TGTGCCAGTAGTCTGTTAAGAAGCGGCTACACCTTC

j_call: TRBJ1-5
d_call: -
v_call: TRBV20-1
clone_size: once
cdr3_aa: CSAQNQPQHF
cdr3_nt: TGCAGTGCCCAGAATCAGCCCCAGCATTTT

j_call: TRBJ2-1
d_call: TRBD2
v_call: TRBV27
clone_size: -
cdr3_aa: CASSPRTSGNEQFF
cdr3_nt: TGTGCCAGCAGTCCCCGGACTAGCGGGAATGAGCAGTTCTTC

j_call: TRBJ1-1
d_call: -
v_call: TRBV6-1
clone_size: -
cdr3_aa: CASSATTSGKNTEAFF
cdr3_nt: TGTGCCAGCAGTGCAACTACTTCCGGGAAAAACACTGAAGCTTTCTTT

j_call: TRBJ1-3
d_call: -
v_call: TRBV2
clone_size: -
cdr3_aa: CASRATQGTGNTIYF
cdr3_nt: TGTGCCAGCCGCGCGACTCAGGGGACTGGAAACACCATATATTTT

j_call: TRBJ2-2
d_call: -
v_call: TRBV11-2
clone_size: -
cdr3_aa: CASSKNRVNTGELFF
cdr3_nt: TGTGCCAGCAGCAAGAACAGGGTTAACACCGGGGAGCTGTTTTTT

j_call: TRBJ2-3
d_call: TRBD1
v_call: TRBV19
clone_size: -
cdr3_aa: CASSDRVLGTDTQYF
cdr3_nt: TGTGCCAGTAGTGACAGGGTCTTGGGAACAGATACGCAGTATTTT

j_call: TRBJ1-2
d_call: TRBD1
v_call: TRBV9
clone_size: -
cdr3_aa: CASSATGGVFGYTF
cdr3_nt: TGTGCCAGCAGCGCCACAGGGGGCGTCTTCGGCTACACCTTC

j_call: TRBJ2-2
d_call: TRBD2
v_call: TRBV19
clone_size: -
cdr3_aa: CASSLDGGIGELFF
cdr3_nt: TGTGCCAGTAGTCTGGACGGGGGGATCGGGGAGCTGTTTTTT

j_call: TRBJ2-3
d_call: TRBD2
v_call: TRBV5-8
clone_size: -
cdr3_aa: CASSSGLAGVADTQYF
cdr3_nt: TGTGCCAGCAGCTCGGGACTAGCGGGAGTAGCAGATACGCAGTATTTT

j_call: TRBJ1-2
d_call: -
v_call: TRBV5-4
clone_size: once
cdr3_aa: CASSSSGVGRGGYTF
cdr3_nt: TGTGCCAGCAGCTCTTCAGGGGTCGGTCGCGGTGGCTACACCTTC

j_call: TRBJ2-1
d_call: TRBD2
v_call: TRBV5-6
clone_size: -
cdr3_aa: CASSLGVLAGANEQFF
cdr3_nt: TGTGCCAGCAGCTTGGGAGTACTAGCGGGGGCCAATGAGCAGTTCTTC

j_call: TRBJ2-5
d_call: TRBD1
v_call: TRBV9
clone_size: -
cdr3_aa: CASSLEGGNGETQYF
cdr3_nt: TGTGCCAGCAGCCTGGAAGGGGGCAATGGCGAGACCCAGTACTTC

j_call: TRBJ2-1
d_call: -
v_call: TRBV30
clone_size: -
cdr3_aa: CACGEGEQFF
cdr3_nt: TGTGCCTGCGGAGAAGGTGAGCAGTTCTTC

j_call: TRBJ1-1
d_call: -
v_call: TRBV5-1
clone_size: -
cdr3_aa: CASRGVDTEAFF
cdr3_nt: TGCGCCAGCAGGGGAGTTGACACTGAAGCTTTCTTT

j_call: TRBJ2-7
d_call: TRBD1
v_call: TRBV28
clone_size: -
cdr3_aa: CASSPPGTGSYEQYF
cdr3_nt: TGTGCCAGCAGTCCTCCCGGGACAGGCTCCTACGAGCAGTACTTC

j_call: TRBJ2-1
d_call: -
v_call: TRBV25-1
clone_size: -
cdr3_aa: CASSGKQVNNEQFF
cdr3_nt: TGTGCCAGCAGTGGGAAACAGGTCAACAATGAGCAGTTCTTC

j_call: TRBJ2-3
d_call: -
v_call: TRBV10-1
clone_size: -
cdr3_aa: CASSESLVGDTQYF
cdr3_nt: TGCGCCAGCAGTGAATCCCTAGTCGGAGATACGCAGTATTTT